The 27 T cell receptor beta chains listed next were all sequenced from one sample in a study of OX40 agonist ivuxolimab in advanced cancers. Profiling relied on immunoSEQ multiplex PCR, and the TCRdb table lists in-frame clones only, not all of them. The sample lists around 80,000 clones; around 85% were seen once. Sequences were derived from CD4+ or CD8+ T cells sorted from blood, sampled in a trial of the OX40 agonist ivuxolimab. These receptors all stem from an adult with an advanced solid tumor such as melanoma, head and neck, liver or kidney cancer.

This sequence joins TRBV5-8 and TRBJ2-7; D assignment may be TRBD1 or TRBD2 (5 bases each). The ends were cut back, 0 bases at V and 5 bases at J, with 9 bases in the middle. The CDR3 length is 13 residues. CDR1 is SGHTS, CDR2 YDEGEE, per germline. The CDR3 DNA reads TGTGCCAGCAGCTTGGGAGGGGTCGACGAGCAGTACTTC. Translated, it gives CASSLGGVDEQYF.

The CDR3: CASSPLPLSSTDTQYF. The CDR3 DNA follows: TGCGCCAGCAGCCCACTCCCCTTATCTAGCACAGATACGCAGTATTTT. The chain combines TRBV5-1 with TRBJ2-3; D ambiguous. Looked up from germline, CDR1 is SGHRS and CDR2 is YFSETQ. The length of the CDR3 is 16 residues. V was clipped by 4 bases and J by 0 bases, with 15 bases between them.

The chain recombines TRBV11-2 with TRBJ1-2, with TRBD1 as a possible D gene (5 bases). Trimming took off 6 bases at V and 8 bases at J, with 16 bases between the two ends. This CDR3 is built from 13 residues. In germline, CDR1 is SGHAT, CDR2 FQNNGV. The CDR3 reads CASREGGDEGYTF. The CDR3, as DNA: TGTGCCAGCAGGGAGGGAGGGGACGAAGGCTACACCTTC.

This chain uses TRBV6-6 with TRBJ1-4, with 7 bases that match TRBD1. J lost 10 bases, V lost 5 bases, and 10 bases had no gene match. The germline gives CDR1 MNHNY, CDR2 SVGAGI (reference sequence). The CDR3 runs to 14 residues. Here the CDR3 reads CASSPYAGGGKLFF. DNA for the CDR3: TGTGCCAGCAGTCCCTACGCAGGGGGTGGAAAACTGTTTTTT.

V and J are TRBV19 and TRBJ2-5; 11 nucleotides match TRBD2. The CDR3 is 17 amino acids. Germline assignment: CDR1 LNHDA and CDR2 SQIVND (reference sequence). The ends lost 1 base at V and 2 bases at J; junction bases unmatched: 6. This CDR3 reads CASSIGTLAGGQETQYF. The DNA for the CDR3 is TGTGCCAGTAGTATAGGCACCCTAGCGGGGGGACAAGAGACCCAGTACTTC.

This clone was seen a few times. The gene calls are TRBV9 and TRBJ2-1; D is possibly TRBD2 (5 bases). V was trimmed by 3 bases and J by 7 bases, leaving 11 bases between them. Germline CDR1 is SGDLS and CDR2 is YYNGEE. The CDR3 loop spans 13 amino acids. CDR3 region: CASSALAGNEQFF. In nucleotides, the CDR3 is TGTGCCAGCAGCGCCCTAGCCGGGAATGAGCAGTTCTTC.

The chain has TRBV4-2 and TRBJ2-7; 7 bases fit TRBD1. This CDR3 is 17 amino acids long. V lost 1 base to trimming and J lost 4 bases; unmatched junction nucleotides: 13. CDR1 is LGHNA, CDR2 YNFKEQ, per germline. CDR3 DNA sequence: TGTGCCAGCAGCCAAGGGACGGTAACGGGACAGAAGTACGAGCAGTACTTC. Residues: CASSQGTVTGQKYEQYF.

The CDR3 DNA sequence: TGTGCCAGCTCACTTGAAGTCCCAAACAATGAGCAGTTCTTC. This codes for CASSLEVPNNEQFF. This sequence joins TRBV18 and TRBJ2-1; no clear D. The CDR3 has 14 residues. The V end was cut by 4 bases, the J end by 5 bases, with 12 bases between. Germline V gene data show CDR1 as KGHSH and CDR2 as LQKENI.

The chain links TRBV5-5 to TRBJ1-2; TRBD1 matches at 9 bases. This CDR3 comprises 15 residues. The germline V gene has CDR1 SGHKS and CDR2 YYEKEE (reference sequence). V dropped 0 bases and J dropped 7; count of bases not matched to a gene: 7. Here the CDR3 reads CASSLGRDRASGYTF. CDR3 nucleotide sequence: TGTGCCAGCAGCTTGGGAAGGGACAGGGCGTCTGGCTACACCTTC.

This clone has a single count. The chain employs TRBV19 and TRBJ1-2; D may be TRBD1 (6 bases). The CDR3 is made up of 15 amino acids. V lost 5 bases to trimming and J lost 6 bases, with 19 bases between them. CDR1 is LNHDA, CDR2 SQIVND, per germline (reference sequence). The CDR3 DNA is TGTGCCAGTAGTTTTTTGCAGGGGCGAAGGGATGGCTACACCTTC. Translated, it gives CASSFLQGRRDGYTF.

The chain recombines TRBV2 with TRBJ2-1; D is possibly TRBD2 (5 bases). There are 13 residues in the CDR3. Trimming left V 9 bases short and J 6 bases short, with 15 bases between. CDR1 and CDR2 (germline): SNHLY, FYNNEI. The CDR3 loop reads CARGRTNSNEQFF. CDR3 nucleotides: TGTGCCAGGGGGAGAACGAATAGCAATGAGCAGTTCTTC.

This clone was seen once. The gene calls are TRBV18 and TRBJ2-5, with 7 bases aligning to TRBD2. This CDR3 has 13 amino acids. V was pared by 6 bases and J by 3 bases, with 4 bases of the junction left unmatched. CDR1 and CDR2 from the germline V gene are KGHSH and LQKENI. CDR3 sequence: CASSHRGEETQYF. The CDR3 DNA reads as TGTGCCAGCTCGCACCGGGGGGAAGAGACCCAGTACTTC.

V and J are TRBV27 and TRBJ2-7; D remains ambiguous. V was cut by 6 bases and J by 0 bases, with 18 bases left in between. Germline loops: CDR1 MNHEY, CDR2 SMNVEV (reference sequence). The CDR3 runs to 16 residues. CDR3 residues: CASSPIMHQNSYEQYF. Written as DNA, the CDR3 is TGTGCCAGCAGCCCCATAATGCATCAAAACTCCTACGAGCAGTACTTC.

The chain recombines TRBV7-3 with TRBJ2-1, with TRBD2 matching over 11 bases. CDR3 length: 17 residues. V trimming: 4 bases; J trimming: 4 bases; junction bases outside the gene matches: 9. Germline values: CDR1 SGHTA, CDR2 FQGTGA. This CDR3 reads CASSSIPGLAEYNEQFF. CDR3 bases: TGTGCCAGCAGCTCGATACCGGGACTAGCGGAGTACAATGAGCAGTTCTTC.

The V and J genes are TRBV30 and TRBJ1-2; 7 positions agree with TRBD1. V was pared by 3 bases and J by 7 bases, with 8 bases of the junction left unmatched. Per germline, CDR1 GTSNPN and CDR2 SVGIG (reference sequence). This CDR3 has 13 residues. The CDR3 here is CAWRPTGVSGYTF. The CDR3 nucleotides read TGTGCCTGGAGACCCACAGGGGTGAGTGGCTACACCTTC.

The V gene is TRBV5-1, the J gene TRBJ1-1; D perhaps matches TRBD1 (6 bases). Between the trimmed V and J ends, which lost 6 bases and 4 bases, there was a span of 19 bases. The CDR3 loop spans 15 amino acids. The germline CDR1 and CDR2 sequences are SGHRS and YFSETQ. The CDR3 nucleotides are TGCGCCAGCAAGAGAACAACAGGGTTGGGCACTGAAGCTTTCTTT. The encoded protein is CASKRTTGLGTEAFF.

The chain employs TRBV7-9 and TRBJ1-1; D is perhaps TRBD1 (5 bases). Germline CDR1 and CDR2: SEHNR and FQNEAQ (reference sequence). This CDR3 region has 15 residues. V was trimmed by 5 bases and J by 0 bases, leaving 13 bases between them. CDR3 sequence (DNA): TGTGCCAGCAGCCTCTCAAGGGACCTGAACACTGAAGCTTTCTTT. Its protein is CASSLSRDLNTEAFF.

V gene TRBV30 combines with J gene TRBJ1-1, with TRBD1 identical over 8 bases. Trimming took 2 bases from V and 10 from J; bases not matched to a gene: 3. Germline V lookup: CDR1 GTSNPN, CDR2 SVGIG (reference sequence). The CDR3 consists of 11 residues. The CDR3 DNA sequence: TGTGCCTGGAGTCCAGGACAGGGAGCTTTCTTT. As protein: CAWSPGQGAFF.

The chain employs TRBV7-9 and TRBJ1-1, with D maybe TRBD1 (5 bases). Trimming pared 5 bases from V and 4 bases from J, leaving 20 bases between. The germline CDR1 and CDR2 sequences are SEHNR and FQNEAQ (reference sequence). The length of the CDR3 is 16 residues. CDR3 bases: TGTGCCAGCAGCCCGGGATTTCTGGCGGGGGGCACTGAAGCTTTCTTT. Residues: CASSPGFLAGGTEAFF.

The J gene is TRBJ1-1, the V gene TRBV5-1; 9 nucleotides match TRBD1. Germline V lookup: CDR1 SGHRS, CDR2 YFSETQ. This CDR3 contains 15 residues. Unmatched junction bases numbered 7, after V lost 2 bases and J lost 5 bases. CDR3 bases: TGCGCCAGCAGCTTCACAGGGGGCTCGGTGACTGAAGCTTTCTTT. It encodes CASSFTGGSVTEAFF.

The rearrangement links TRBV9 to TRBJ2-3, with D possibly TRBD2 on 6 matching bases. The V gene's germline CDR1 is SGDLS and CDR2 YYNGEE. Trimming stripped 4 bases from V and 2 bases from J, with 23 bases between. CDR3 length: 18 residues. CDR3 residues: CASSLPIRDGGSTDTQYF. The CDR3, as DNA: TGTGCCAGCAGCCTACCTATCCGGGATGGGGGGTCCACAGATACGCAGTATTTT.

The gene calls are TRBV27 and TRBJ1-2, with D perhaps TRBD1 (5 bases). V was pared by 5 bases and J by 4 bases, with 20 bases between. The CDR3 extends over 16 amino acids. The V gene's germline CDR1 is MNHEY and CDR2 SMNVEV (reference sequence). CDR3 sequence (DNA): TGTGCCAGCAGTCCGGGGCCCCGTGGGGTATCCTATGGCTACACCTTC. Amino acid sequence: CASSPGPRGVSYGYTF.

The chain is built from TRBV30 and TRBJ1-6; tentatively, D is TRBD1 (6 bases). There are 16 residues in the CDR3. Germline V gene data show CDR1 as GTSNPN and CDR2 as SVGIG (reference sequence). V lost 3 bases, J lost 0 bases, and 12 bases lay in between. CDR3 residues: CAWRQGPLSYNSPLHF. As DNA, the CDR3 is TGTGCCTGGAGACAGGGTCCCCTCTCCTATAATTCACCCCTCCACTTT.

The CDR3: CASSFGGQGIHEQYF. The CDR3 region has the DNA TGTGCCAGCAGCTTCGGAGGACAGGGGATCCACGAGCAGTACTTC. This chain joins TRBV13 and TRBJ2-7, with 9 bases matching TRBD1. V gave up 3 bases and J gave up 5 bases; unmatched junction bases: 8. Germline CDR1 reads PRHDT; CDR2 reads FYEKMQ (reference sequence). CDR3 length equals 15 residues.

This CDR3 reads CAWSRPWGAGTEAFF. The CDR3 bases are TGTGCCTGGAGTCGGCCGTGGGGCGCGGGCACTGAAGCTTTCTTT. The chain couples TRBV30 to TRBJ1-1; the D gene is possibly TRBD1 (5 bases). The V gene lost 2 bases and the J gene lost 4 bases, with 17 bases spanning the gap. Per the germline V gene, CDR1 is GTSNPN and CDR2 is SVGIG (reference sequence). The CDR3 is made up of 15 amino acids.

CDR3 DNA sequence: TGCAGCGGGAAGGGACAGAACACTGAAGCTTTCTTT. The encoded protein is CSGKGQNTEAFF. The V call is TRBV29-1, the J call TRBJ1-1; weak D call: TRBD1 (6 bases). Between the trimmed V and J ends, which lost 7 bases and 1 base, there was a span of 10 bases. Germline V gives CDR1 SQVTM, CDR2 ANQGSEA. This CDR3 comprises 12 residues.

The J gene is TRBJ2-1, the V gene TRBV11-2; 7 nucleotides line up with TRBD2. The CDR3 runs to 16 residues. After removal of 6 bases from V and 4 bases from J, the junction contained 12 bases not matched to a gene. Germline V gene sequence: CDR1 SGHAT, CDR2 FQNNGV. CDR3 protein: CASRQAGRDPYNEQFF. The DNA for the CDR3 is TGTGCCAGCAGACAAGCGGGGAGGGACCCTTACAATGAGCAGTTCTTC.